Shown below are 4 T cell receptor beta chains from a single sample sequenced in a study of cytotoxic CD8 clonotypes in ibrutinib-treated CLL. TCRdb's copy holds only in-frame clones and misses some; the assay was immunoSEQ multiplex PCR. The table includes some 200,000 clones, roughly three quarters detected once. Sequences were derived from PBMCs, sampled after 12 months of ibrutinib treatment. These TCRs come from a human donor with chronic lymphocytic leukemia.

In its sample, this clone was seen a few times. The chain couples TRBV25-1 to TRBJ2-7, with D possibly being TRBD2 (5 bases). CDR1 is MGHDK, CDR2 SYGVNS, per germline. The V end lost 5 bases, the J end lost 5 bases, and 13 bases lay between the germline ends. The CDR3 loop spans 13 amino acids. The CDR3 DNA reads as TGTGCCAGCAGTCCCGGAGGTGTCGACGAGCAGTACTTC. This encodes CASSPGGVDEQYF.

The J gene is TRBJ2-7, the V gene TRBV2; 14 bases align to TRBD2. The CDR3 length is 14 residues. The V gene end was trimmed by 5 bases and the J gene end by 4 bases; junction bases not matched to a gene: 1. CDR1 SNHLY and CDR2 FYNNEI come from the germline V gene. The CDR3, as DNA: TGTGCCAGCAGTAGGACTAGCGGGAGGTACGAGCAGTACTTC. Its translation: CASSRTSGRYEQYF.

The CDR3 sequence is CAWSVHKNYGYTF. The CDR3 bases are TGTGCCTGGAGTGTACACAAAAACTATGGCTACACCTTC. J is TRBJ1-2 and V is TRBV30; D is undetermined. Trimming took off 0 bases at V and 2 bases at J, with 7 bases between the two ends. This CDR3 spans 13 amino acids. The germline gives CDR1 GTSNPN, CDR2 SVGIG (reference sequence).

The chain links TRBV18 to TRBJ2-5; 9 positions match TRBD1. Per the germline V gene, CDR1 is KGHSH and CDR2 is LQKENI. V shed 4 bases, J shed 5 bases, and the junction held 5 bases outside the gene matches. This CDR3 has 14 amino acids. The CDR3 spells CASSRRQGDETQYF. CDR3 in DNA: TGTGCCAGCTCACGACGACAGGGGGATGAGACCCAGTACTTC.